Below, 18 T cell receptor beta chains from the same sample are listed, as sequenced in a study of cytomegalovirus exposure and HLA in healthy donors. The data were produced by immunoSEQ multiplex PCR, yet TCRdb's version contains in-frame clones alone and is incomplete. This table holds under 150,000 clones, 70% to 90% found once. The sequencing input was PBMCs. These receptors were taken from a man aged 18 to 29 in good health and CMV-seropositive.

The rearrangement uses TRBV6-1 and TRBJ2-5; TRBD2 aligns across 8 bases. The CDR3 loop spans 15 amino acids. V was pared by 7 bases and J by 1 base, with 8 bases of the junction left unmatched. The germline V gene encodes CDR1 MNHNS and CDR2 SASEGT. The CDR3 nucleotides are TGTGCCAGCAACGCGGGGGGTTTGGGCCAAGAGACCCAGTACTTC. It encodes CASNAGGLGQETQYF.

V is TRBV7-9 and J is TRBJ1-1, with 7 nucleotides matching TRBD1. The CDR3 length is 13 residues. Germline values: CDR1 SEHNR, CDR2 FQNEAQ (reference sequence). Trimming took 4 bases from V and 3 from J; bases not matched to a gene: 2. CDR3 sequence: CASSYTGDTEAFF. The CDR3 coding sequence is TGTGCCAGCAGCTACACAGGGGACACTGAAGCTTTCTTT.

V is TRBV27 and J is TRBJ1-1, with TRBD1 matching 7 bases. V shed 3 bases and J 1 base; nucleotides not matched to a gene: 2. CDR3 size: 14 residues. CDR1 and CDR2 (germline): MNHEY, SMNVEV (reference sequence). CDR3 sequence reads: CASSLTGTNTEAFF. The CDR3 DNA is TGTGCCAGCAGTTTGACAGGGACGAACACTGAAGCTTTCTTT.

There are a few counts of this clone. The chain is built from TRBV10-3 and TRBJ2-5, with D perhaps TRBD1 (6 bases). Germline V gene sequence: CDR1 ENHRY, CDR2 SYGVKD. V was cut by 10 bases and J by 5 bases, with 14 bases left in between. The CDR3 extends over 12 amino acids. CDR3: CASRDIRETQYF. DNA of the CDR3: TGTGCCAGCCGGGACATTCGGGAGACCCAGTACTTC.

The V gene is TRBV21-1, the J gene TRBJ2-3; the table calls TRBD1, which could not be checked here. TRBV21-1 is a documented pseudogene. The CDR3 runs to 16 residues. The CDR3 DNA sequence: TGTGCCAGCAGCACCTTGGGGCGCCACGGCACAGATACGCAGTATTTT. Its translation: CASSTLGRHGTDTQYF.

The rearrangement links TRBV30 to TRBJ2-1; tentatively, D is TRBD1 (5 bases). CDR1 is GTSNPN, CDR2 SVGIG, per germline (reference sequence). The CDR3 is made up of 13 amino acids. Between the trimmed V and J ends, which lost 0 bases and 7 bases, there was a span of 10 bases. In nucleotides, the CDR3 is TGTGCCTGGAGTGTGTCCAGGGCGAATGAGCAGTTCTTC. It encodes CAWSVSRANEQFF.

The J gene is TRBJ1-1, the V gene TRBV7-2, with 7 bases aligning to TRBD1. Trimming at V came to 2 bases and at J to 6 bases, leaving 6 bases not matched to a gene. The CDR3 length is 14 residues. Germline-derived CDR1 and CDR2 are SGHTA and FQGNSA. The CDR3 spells CASSLHRGRSEAFF. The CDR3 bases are TGTGCCAGCAGCTTACACAGGGGCCGCTCTGAAGCTTTCTTT.

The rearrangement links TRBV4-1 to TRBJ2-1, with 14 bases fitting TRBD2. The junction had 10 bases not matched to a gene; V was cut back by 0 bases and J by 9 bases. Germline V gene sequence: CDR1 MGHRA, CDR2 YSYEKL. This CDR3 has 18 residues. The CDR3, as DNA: TGCGCCAGCAGCCAAGAAACCCAGGGACTAGCGGGAGACGGTGAGCAGTTCTTC. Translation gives CASSQETQGLAGDGEQFF.

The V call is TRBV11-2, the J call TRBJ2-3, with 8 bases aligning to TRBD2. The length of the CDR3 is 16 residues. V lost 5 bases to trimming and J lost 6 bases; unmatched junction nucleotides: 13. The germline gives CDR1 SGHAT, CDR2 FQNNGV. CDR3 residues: CASSPPTSEGGDTQYF. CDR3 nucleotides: TGTGCCAGCAGCCCCCCGACTAGCGAGGGGGGGGATACGCAGTATTTT.

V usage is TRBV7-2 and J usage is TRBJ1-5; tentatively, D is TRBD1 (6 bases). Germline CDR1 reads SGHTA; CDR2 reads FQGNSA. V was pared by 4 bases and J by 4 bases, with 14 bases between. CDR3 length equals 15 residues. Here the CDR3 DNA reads TGTGCCAGCAGCTGGACAGCCCACCCGAATCAGCCCCAGCATTTT. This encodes CASSWTAHPNQPQHF. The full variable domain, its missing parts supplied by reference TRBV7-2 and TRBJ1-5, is GAGVSQSPSNKVTEKGKDVELRCDPISGHTALYWYRQSLGQGLEFLIYFQGNSAPDKSGLPSDRFSAERTGGSVSTLTIQRTQQEDSAVYLCASSWTAHPNQPQHFGDGTRLSIL.

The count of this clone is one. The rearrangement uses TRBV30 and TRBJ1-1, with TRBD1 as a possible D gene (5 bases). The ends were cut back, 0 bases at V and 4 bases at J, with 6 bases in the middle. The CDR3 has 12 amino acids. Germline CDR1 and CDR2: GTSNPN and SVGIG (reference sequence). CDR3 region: CAWSVQATEAFF. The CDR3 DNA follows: TGTGCCTGGAGTGTACAGGCCACTGAAGCTTTCTTT.

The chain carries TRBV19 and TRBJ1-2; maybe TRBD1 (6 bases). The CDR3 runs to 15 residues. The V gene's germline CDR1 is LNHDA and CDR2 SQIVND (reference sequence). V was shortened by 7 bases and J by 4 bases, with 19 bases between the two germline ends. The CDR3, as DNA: TGTGCCAGTATGATGGTTTCGGGGGGCGGCTATGGCTACACCTTC. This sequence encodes CASMMVSGGGYGYTF.

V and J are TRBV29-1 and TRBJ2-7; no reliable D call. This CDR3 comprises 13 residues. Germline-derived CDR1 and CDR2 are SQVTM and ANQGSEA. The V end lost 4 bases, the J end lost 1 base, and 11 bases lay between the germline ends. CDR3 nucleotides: TGCAGCGTTGGGCCTAGGCAATCCTACGAGCAGTACTTC. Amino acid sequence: CSVGPRQSYEQYF.

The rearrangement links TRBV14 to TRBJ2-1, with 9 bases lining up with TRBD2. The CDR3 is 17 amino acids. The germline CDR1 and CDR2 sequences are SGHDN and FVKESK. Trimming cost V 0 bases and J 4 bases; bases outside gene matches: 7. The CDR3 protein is CASSQEVPGLAYNEQFF. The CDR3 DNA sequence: TGTGCCAGCAGCCAAGAAGTACCGGGACTAGCTTACAATGAGCAGTTCTTC.

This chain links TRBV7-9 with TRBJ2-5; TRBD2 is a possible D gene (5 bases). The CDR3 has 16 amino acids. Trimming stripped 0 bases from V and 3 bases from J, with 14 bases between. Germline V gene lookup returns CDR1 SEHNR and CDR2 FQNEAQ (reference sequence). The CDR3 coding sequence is TGTGCCAGCAGCTTAGCGAAGAGGACTTGGAAAGAGACCCAGTACTTC. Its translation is CASSLAKRTWKETQYF.

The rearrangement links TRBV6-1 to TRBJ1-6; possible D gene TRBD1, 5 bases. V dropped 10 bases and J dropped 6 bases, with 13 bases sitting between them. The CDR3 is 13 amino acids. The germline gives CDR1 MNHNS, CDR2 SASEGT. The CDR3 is CAIRGGGNSPLHF. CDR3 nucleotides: TGTGCCATAAGGGGCGGTGGTAATTCACCCCTCCACTTT.

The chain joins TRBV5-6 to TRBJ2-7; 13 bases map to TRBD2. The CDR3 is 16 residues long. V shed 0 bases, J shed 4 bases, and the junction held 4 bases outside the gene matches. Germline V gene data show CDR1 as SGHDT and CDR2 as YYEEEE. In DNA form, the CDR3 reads TGTGCCAGCAGCTTGGGGACTAGCGGGAGAGCATACGAGCAGTACTTC. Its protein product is CASSLGTSGRAYEQYF.

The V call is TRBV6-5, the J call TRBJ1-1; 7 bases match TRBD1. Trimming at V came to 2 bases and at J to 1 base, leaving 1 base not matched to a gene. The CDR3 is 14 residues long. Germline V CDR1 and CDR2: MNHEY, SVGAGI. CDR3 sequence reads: CASSYRTGNTEAFF. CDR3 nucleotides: TGTGCCAGCAGTTACCGGACAGGGAACACTGAAGCTTTCTTT.